A selection of T cell receptor beta chains follows, all from one sample in a study of control samples from healthy donors and cancer patients. Only in-frame clones appear in the TCRdb table, and some are missing; sequencing was by immunoSEQ multiplex PCR. Of 400,000 to 500,000 clones in the sample, 75% to 95% were seen once. The sequencing sample was made of PBMCs. The receptors here all came from a man in his forties with head and neck cancer. CDR3s include the opening cysteine and the closing phenylalanine or tryptophan. Each record gives: clone size, D gene, J gene, V gene, CDR3 DNA, CDR3 protein. A D gene is named only where the DNA matches it firmly. Not all rows give a size; the values are once, few, many and, for expanded clones, a class.

abundance: .
d_gene: TRBD2
j_gene: TRBJ2-3
v_gene: TRBV5-1
CDR3nt: TGCGCCAGCAGCTTGGATACTAGCGACACAGATACGCAGTATTTT
CDR3aa: CASSLDTSDTDTQYF

abundance: .
d_gene: TRBD1
j_gene: TRBJ2-3
v_gene: TRBV5-6
CDR3nt: TGTGCCAGCAGCTTGTCGGGACAGGGAAGGGGTACGCAGTATTTT
CDR3aa: CASSLSGQGRGTQYF

abundance: .
d_gene: .
j_gene: TRBJ2-1
v_gene: TRBV27
CDR3nt: TGTGCCAGCAGTTTCCGGGATTCTACCTACAATGAGCAGTTCTTC
CDR3aa: CASSFRDSTYNEQFF

abundance: .
d_gene: TRBD1
j_gene: TRBJ1-2
v_gene: TRBV5-1
CDR3nt: TGCGCCAGCAGCTACACAGGGGGCGGAGGATTTGTCTATGGCTACACCTTC
CDR3aa: CASSYTGGGGFVYGYTF

abundance: .
d_gene: .
j_gene: TRBJ1-5
v_gene: TRBV12-3/TRBV12-4
CDR3nt: TGTGCCAGCAGTTTAGGGACCGTGGAGCCCCAGCATTTT
CDR3aa: CASSLGTVEPQHF

abundance: .
d_gene: TRBD2
j_gene: TRBJ2-3
v_gene: TRBV9
CDR3nt: TGTGCCAGCAATTTAGCGGGCGGGGATACGCAGTATTTT
CDR3aa: CASNLAGGDTQYF

abundance: .
d_gene: .
j_gene: TRBJ2-3
v_gene: TRBV10-3
CDR3nt: TGTGCCATCAGTGAGTTTGAAGGCAGGGAGACAGATACGCAGTATTTT
CDR3aa: CAISEFEGRETDTQYF

abundance: .
d_gene: .
j_gene: TRBJ1-1
v_gene: TRBV27
CDR3nt: TGTGCCAGCAGTTCAGGTAGGGTGAACACTGAAGCTTTCTTT
CDR3aa: CASSSGRVNTEAFF

abundance: once
d_gene: .
j_gene: TRBJ1-4
v_gene: TRBV5-5
CDR3nt: TGTGCCAGCAGCCCCCTAGGACTTAATGAAAAACTGTTTTTT
CDR3aa: CASSPLGLNEKLFF

abundance: .
d_gene: TRBD2
j_gene: TRBJ2-3
v_gene: TRBV19
CDR3nt: TGTGCCAGTAGTGTTTCTAGCGGGGGGGCCTTTGGAGATACGCAGTATTTT
CDR3aa: CASSVSSGGAFGDTQYF

abundance: .
d_gene: TRBD1
j_gene: TRBJ1-1
v_gene: TRBV19
CDR3nt: TGTGCCAGTAGTAGGGACAGGGAAACGCCCCTGGCTTTCTTT
CDR3aa: CASSRDRETPLAFF

abundance: .
d_gene: .
j_gene: TRBJ1-6
v_gene: TRBV21-1
CDR3nt: TGTGCCAGCAGCAAAGTTGTCCTGATTCTCTATAATTCACCCCTCCACTTT
CDR3aa: CASSKVVLILYNSPLHF

abundance: .
d_gene: .
j_gene: TRBJ2-3
v_gene: TRBV7-3
CDR3nt: TGTGCCAGCAGCTTAAATCTAGACCCCACAGATACGCAGTATTTT
CDR3aa: CASSLNLDPTDTQYF

abundance: .
d_gene: .
j_gene: TRBJ1-2
v_gene: TRBV19
CDR3nt: TGTGCCAGTAGTATAGCCAGGACGAACTATGGCTACACCTTC
CDR3aa: CASSIARTNYGYTF

abundance: .
d_gene: .
j_gene: TRBJ1-6
v_gene: TRBV5-8
CDR3nt: TGTGCCAGCAGCTTGTCCAGTAACTCCTATAATTCACCCCTCCACTTT
CDR3aa: CASSLSSNSYNSPLHF

abundance: .
d_gene: .
j_gene: TRBJ1-3
v_gene: TRBV3-1/TRBV3-2
CDR3nt: TGTGCCAGCAGCCTCGACCCGCAGGAGGGAAACACCATATATTTT
CDR3aa: CASSLDPQEGNTIYF

abundance: once
d_gene: .
j_gene: TRBJ2-2
v_gene: TRBV7-2
CDR3nt: TGTGCCAGCACCACCGGGAGAACCGGGGAGCTGTTTTTT
CDR3aa: CASTTGRTGELFF

abundance: .
d_gene: .
j_gene: TRBJ1-5
v_gene: TRBV2
CDR3nt: TGTGCCAGCAGGTTTGGGGATCAGCCCCAGCATTTT
CDR3aa: CASRFGDQPQHF

abundance: once
d_gene: .
j_gene: TRBJ2-1
v_gene: TRBV6-5
CDR3nt: TGTGCCAGCAGGCAGGGGGGACGGACCAATGAGCAGTTCTTC
CDR3aa: CASRQGGRTNEQFF

abundance: .
d_gene: .
j_gene: TRBJ1-5
v_gene: TRBV2
CDR3nt: TGTGCCAGCAGTGAGACAGTCGGCAATCAGCCCCAGCATTTT
CDR3aa: CASSETVGNQPQHF

abundance: .
d_gene: .
j_gene: TRBJ1-1
v_gene: TRBV6-5
CDR3nt: TGTGCCAGCAGGGGGGGACCGGGGAGAAACACTGAAGCTTTCTTT
CDR3aa: CASRGGPGRNTEAFF

abundance: .
d_gene: .
j_gene: TRBJ2-7
v_gene: TRBV24-1
CDR3nt: TGTGCCACCAGTCAGGGGAACGAGCAGTACTTC
CDR3aa: CATSQGNEQYF

abundance: .
d_gene: .
j_gene: TRBJ2-5
v_gene: TRBV6-5
CDR3nt: TGTGCCAGCAGAGGGGGGGGTTCTCGCCAGGGGACCCAGTACTTC
CDR3aa: CASRGGGSRQGTQYF

abundance: .
d_gene: .
j_gene: TRBJ2-1
v_gene: TRBV5-1
CDR3nt: TGCGCCAGCAGCTTGGAGGCTATGAGAGGGCAGTTCTTC
CDR3aa: CASSLEAMRGQFF

abundance: few
d_gene: .
j_gene: TRBJ2-5
v_gene: TRBV5-1
CDR3nt: TGCGCCAGCAGCTTGGAGGCCCCGGGGACCCAGTACTTC
CDR3aa: CASSLEAPGTQYF

abundance: .
d_gene: .
j_gene: TRBJ1-2
v_gene: TRBV19
CDR3nt: TGTACCAGTAGTAATCAGGCCTCCCTTAATTATGGCTACACCTTC
CDR3aa: CTSSNQASLNYGYTF

abundance: .
d_gene: TRBD1
j_gene: TRBJ2-7
v_gene: TRBV18
CDR3nt: TGTGCCAGCTCGCTTTCAGGGGGAGCCTACGAGCAGTACTTC
CDR3aa: CASSLSGGAYEQYF

abundance: .
d_gene: TRBD2
j_gene: TRBJ2-2
v_gene: TRBV2
CDR3nt: TGTGCCAGGGAAAGGACTAGCGGGGAAAAGAACACCGGGGAGCTGTTTTTT
CDR3aa: CARERTSGEKNTGELFF

abundance: .
d_gene: TRBD2
j_gene: TRBJ2-5
v_gene: TRBV6-5
CDR3nt: TGTGCCAGCAGTTACTGGGCTAGCGGTCGAACGGAGACCCAGTACTTC
CDR3aa: CASSYWASGRTETQYF

abundance: .
d_gene: TRBD2
j_gene: TRBJ2-7
v_gene: TRBV5-6
CDR3nt: TGTGCCAGCAGCCGGGCCGGGACTAGCGGGAGCCCAGAGCAGTACTTC
CDR3aa: CASSRAGTSGSPEQYF

abundance: many
d_gene: TRBD1
j_gene: TRBJ1-5
v_gene: TRBV6-5
CDR3nt: TGTGCCAGCAGGTTGACAGGGTTGGCAACTCAGCCCCAGCATTTT
CDR3aa: CASRLTGLATQPQHF

abundance: .
d_gene: .
j_gene: TRBJ2-3
v_gene: TRBV27
CDR3nt: TGTGCCAGCAGTTTAACGGGGTCCCCCACAGATACGCAGTATTTT
CDR3aa: CASSLTGSPTDTQYF

abundance: .
d_gene: .
j_gene: TRBJ1-1
v_gene: TRBV3-1/TRBV3-2
CDR3nt: TGTGCCAGCAGCCAGAGGGCCCCCGGGACCAACACTGAAGCTTTCTTT
CDR3aa: CASSQRAPGTNTEAFF

abundance: .
d_gene: TRBD1
j_gene: TRBJ2-7
v_gene: TRBV3-1/TRBV3-2
CDR3nt: TGTGCCAGCAGCAACTCCGGGACAGGGGCTTACGAGCAGTACTTC
CDR3aa: CASSNSGTGAYEQYF

abundance: .
d_gene: .
j_gene: TRBJ2-7
v_gene: TRBV5-5
CDR3nt: TGTGCCAGCAAGAGGGGGGGATATTACGAGCAGTACTTC
CDR3aa: CASKRGGYYEQYF

abundance: .
d_gene: .
j_gene: TRBJ1-2
v_gene: TRBV2
CDR3nt: TGTGCCAGCAGAATGAACAGGGACGAAGGCTACACCTTC
CDR3aa: CASRMNRDEGYTF

abundance: .
d_gene: .
j_gene: TRBJ1-1
v_gene: TRBV6-2/TRBV6-3
CDR3nt: TGTGCCAGCAGTTACAGCTTCACCATTAACACTGAAGCTTTCTTT
CDR3aa: CASSYSFTINTEAFF

abundance: .
d_gene: .
j_gene: TRBJ2-3
v_gene: TRBV6-2/TRBV6-3
CDR3nt: TGTGCCAGCAGCAGACTGGGGGAGGCAGATACGCAGTATTTT
CDR3aa: CASSRLGEADTQYF

abundance: .
d_gene: TRBD1
j_gene: TRBJ1-4
v_gene: TRBV27
CDR3nt: TGTGCCAGCTCTAGGGGGCTCGATGAAAAACTGTTTTTT
CDR3aa: CASSRGLDEKLFF

abundance: .
d_gene: .
j_gene: TRBJ1-5
v_gene: TRBV30
CDR3nt: TGTGCCTGGGGACGAAGCAATCAGCCCCAGCATTTT
CDR3aa: CAWGRSNQPQHF

abundance: .
d_gene: .
j_gene: TRBJ1-6
v_gene: TRBV5-1
CDR3nt: TGCGCCAGCAGCTTGGGGCAGGGTGATTCACCCCTCCACTTT
CDR3aa: CASSLGQGDSPLHF

abundance: .
d_gene: TRBD1
j_gene: TRBJ2-2
v_gene: TRBV6-2/TRBV6-3
CDR3nt: TGTGCCAGCAGTTGGCTACAGGGGTTCACCGGGGAGCTGTTTTTT
CDR3aa: CASSWLQGFTGELFF

abundance: few
d_gene: TRBD1
j_gene: TRBJ2-3
v_gene: TRBV5-1
CDR3nt: TGCGCCAGCAGCTTGCGACAGGGCCGCACAGATACGCAGTATTTT
CDR3aa: CASSLRQGRTDTQYF

abundance: few
d_gene: .
j_gene: TRBJ1-2
v_gene: TRBV6-6
CDR3nt: TGTGCCAGCAGTTACAGGGACGATGGCTACACCTTC
CDR3aa: CASSYRDDGYTF

abundance: .
d_gene: .
j_gene: TRBJ1-5
v_gene: TRBV7-8
CDR3nt: TGTGCCAGCAGCTTAGCAAATCAGCCCCAGCATTTT
CDR3aa: CASSLANQPQHF